The text below deals with one T cell receptor beta chain. It has no known antigen specificity. No much larger clonotype is one base removed from it; base qualities were not supplied. The sample is drawn from a study of blood T cell repertoires in COVID-19 (dated by TCRdb to 2018 to 2020). The study in broad terms: Collaborator samples came from the United States, Italy and Spain and covered acute and convalescent phases of COVID-19. The repertoires were released in a freely available public database meant as a resource for research on the immune response to SARS-CoV-2. Deeply sampled blood TCRbeta repertoires from subjects exposed to, actively infected with, or recovered from COVID-19 were included in the dataset. The material from the prospective study consisted of cDNA or gDNA derived from T cells, B-cell-depleted T cells, or PBMCs. Sample metadata almost always included a de-identified subject ID, COVID-19 status, age in years and sex. Where available, HLA class I and class II types were obtained from metadata supplied by the sample provider rather than from assay-based typing. The samples were drawn from two sources: the first 160 participants of the ongoing ImmuneRACE study, and over 950 subjects contributed by 6 global collaborators.

Sequences KGHSH (CDR1) and LQKENI (CDR2) are obtained from the germline V gene. The CDR3, cysteine through phenylalanine, is 15 amino acids long. Only CDR3 DNA remains: 45 bases, in frame from the first base. V is clipped by 2 bases and J by 2 bases, and the sequence between their germline boundaries is 13 bases long. Each collaborating institution followed its own protocols to collect whole blood in K2EDTA tubes. For TCRbeta analysis, collaborators shipped samples in one of three forms: frozen whole blood, isolated PBMCs, or DNA extracted from either of those sample types. Beyond this particular receptor, the publication reports: How much clinical and demographic metadata was included differed by source and by participant, and the metadata was provided uncurated.

The immunoSEQ Assay, a bias-controlled multiplex PCR, was used to amplify TCRbeta CDR3 regions from genomic DNA. In the authors' own workflow: Within the assay, amplification of reference gene primers was used to estimate how many nucleated cells each sample contained. Sequence reads were collapsed and filtered to measure the absolute abundance of every unique TCRbeta CDR3 rearrangement. For each sample, productive Simpson clonality was calculated as the square root of Simpson's diversity index over productive rearrangements. In TCRdb, the immuneACCESS table is reduced to in-frame sequences with V and J assigned. These tables do not hold every clone; where another copy was compared, an unresolved V gene accounts for under half, and the others remain unexplained. V and J calls and clone size are copied from that table; D and trimming were computed from the DNA. The table for this sample lists about 74,000 clones; around 90% of them were counted only once. The top ten clonotypes cover 0.95% to 1.3% of the sample.

The chain was built from TRBV18 and TRBJ2-7, with the D gene not clear enough to name. This clonotype originated in a woman between 45 and 65 years old in a cohort sampled during active COVID-19. The specimen sequenced was peripheral blood. DNA sequence: TGTGCCAGCTCACCAGCCCAGGCGTCAACCTACGAGCAGTACTTC. This translates into CASSPAQASTYEQYF.